This T cell receptor (beta chain) is from a study of cytomegalovirus exposure and HLA in healthy donors. Concerning this clone: What it binds is unknown.

Per the germline V gene, CDR1 is KGHSH and CDR2 is LQKENI. V lost 0 bases and J lost 1; bases outside the gene matches: 6. The CDR3 runs 17 residues. TCRdb's table, derived via immunoSEQ multiplex PCR, lists solely in-frame clones and lacks some. The sample lists 150,000 to 180,000 clones; more than 70% were seen once. Study-level points and caveats: That first-cohort TCR clusters tended to co-occur in the 100 to 150 validation repertoires was found in a later analysis. The authors enumerated over 150 TCR beta chains as linked to cytomegalovirus.

The chain has TRBV18 and TRBJ2-7, with 10 bases matching TRBD1. The sample taken for sequencing was PBMCs. The receptor was isolated from a human donor in good health. For the CDR3, the DNA is TGTGCCAGCTCACCACCGAAAGCGGGACAGGGGTCCTACGAGCAGTACTTC. Amino acids: CASSPPKAGQGSYEQYF.